The 16 T cell receptor beta chains given below trace back to one sample, sequenced in a study of T cell repertoires in cytomegalovirus infection. TCRdb itself ran the reads through MiXCR, one entry per CDR3 protein. The repertoire holds approximately 260,000 distinct CDR3 sequences, with around 15% as singletons. The sequencing input was CD8+ T cells from PBMCs. Receptors were obtained from a human donor in good health (CMV status not recorded). Some clones in this sample may be carry-over from other donors' samples.

The V call is TRBV16, the J call TRBJ1-2, with D maybe TRBD1 (6 bases). This CDR3 has 15 residues. CDR1 is KGHSY, CDR2 FQNENV, per germline. V lost 0 bases and J 5 bases, leaving 13 bases between the germline ends. CDR3 DNA: TGTGCCAGCAGCCAATCAACAGGGATGGGGTATGGCTACACCTTC. Translated: CASSQSTGMGYGYTF.

This clonotype has at least ten counts. The V gene is TRBV7-2, the J gene TRBJ1-3; D gene unclear. Between the trimmed V and J ends, which lost 4 bases and 1 base, there was a span of 8 bases. CDR1 is SGHTA, CDR2 FQGNSA, per germline. The CDR3 spans 14 residues. CDR3: CASSSPMSGNTIYF. The DNA for the CDR3 is TGTGCCAGCAGCTCACCGATGTCTGGAAACACCATATATTTT.

The chain combines TRBV20-1 with TRBJ2-7, with 9 bases lining up with TRBD2. V lost 6 bases to trimming and J lost 3 bases; unmatched junction nucleotides: 9. Germline V gives CDR1 DFQATT, CDR2 SNEGSKA (reference sequence). CDR3 length equals 14 residues. DNA of the CDR3: TGCAGTGCATGGGACCTAGCGGGAATCTACGAGCAGTACTTC. This encodes CSAWDLAGIYEQYF.

The chain employs TRBV11-2 and TRBJ1-4; 9 positions agree with TRBD1. V shed 5 bases and J 2 bases; nucleotides not matched to a gene: 6. Per germline, CDR1 SGHAT and CDR2 FQNNGV. CDR3 length: 16 amino acids. The CDR3 sequence: CASSQRGQGTNEKLFF. Here the CDR3 DNA reads TGTGCCAGCAGCCAAAGGGGACAGGGCACTAATGAAAAACTGTTTTTT.

This clonotype was seen at least ten times. V gene TRBV2 combines with J gene TRBJ2-1; possibly TRBD1 or TRBD2 for D (5 bases each). This CDR3 has 11 amino acids. Germline loops: CDR1 SNHLY, CDR2 FYNNEI. Trimming cost V 8 bases and J 9 bases, with 11 bases left between them. CDR3 in amino acids: CASRGAIEQFF. The CDR3 DNA is TGTGCCAGCCGAGGGGCAATTGAGCAGTTCTTC.

About this clonotype: Given a much more abundant clone one base away, this may be a read error. The chain joins TRBV7-2 to TRBJ1-1; TRBD1 agrees at 7 bases. Germline V lookup: CDR1 SGHTA, CDR2 FQGNSA. There are 15 residues in the CDR3. The CDR3 region is CASSLREGARTEAYF. Here the CDR3 DNA reads TGTGCCAGCAGCTTACGGGAGGGGGCGAGGACTGAAGCTTACTTT.

Many counts were recorded for this clonotype. This rearrangement joins TRBV7-8 to TRBJ2-5; D gene unclear. Germline V gene data show CDR1 as SGHVS and CDR2 as FQNEAQ. The CDR3 runs to 15 residues. V dropped 0 bases and J dropped 2 bases, with 10 bases sitting between them. CDR3 DNA: TGTGCCAGCAGCTTAGCAAGGGCTATTCAAGAGACCCAGTACTTC. This sequence encodes CASSLARAIQETQYF.

In this sample, this clonotype turned up many times. The chain joins TRBV6-2 or TRBV6-3 to TRBJ2-7; D possibly corresponds to TRBD2 (5 bases). The V end lost 4 bases, the J end lost 3 bases, and 13 bases lay between the germline ends. The germline CDR1 and CDR2 sequences are MNHEY and SVGEGT. The CDR3 covers 14 residues. The CDR3 here is CASSFEGILYEQYF. The CDR3 DNA reads as TGTGCCAGCAGTTTTGAGGGTATTCTCTACGAGCAGTACTTC.

This clonotype showed up just a few times. The V gene is TRBV7-9, the J gene TRBJ2-5; no firm D call. Germline CDR1 and CDR2: SEHNR and FQNEAQ (reference sequence). This CDR3 has 13 residues. Between the trimmed V and J ends, which lost 5 bases and 4 bases, there was a span of 11 bases. DNA of the CDR3: TGTGCCAGCAGCGAAATATCCGTAGAGACCCAGTACTTC. It yields the protein CASSEISVETQYF.

This clonotype was picked up a small number of times. This chain uses TRBV9 with TRBJ1-1; 11 bases fit TRBD1. V was pared by 4 bases and J by 0 bases, with 20 bases of the junction left unmatched. Germline CDR1 is SGDLS and CDR2 is YYNGEE. This CDR3 comprises 21 residues. CDR3 amino acids: CASSSWTGGEGVRLVNTEAFF. CDR3 coding DNA: TGTGCCAGCAGCTCCTGGACAGGGGGCGAGGGTGTGCGGCTTGTGAACACTGAAGCTTTCTTT.

This chain joins TRBV2 and TRBJ2-5, with D maybe TRBD2 (6 bases). CDR3 length: 14 amino acids. Germline V gives CDR1 SNHLY, CDR2 FYNNEI. Trimming pared 7 bases from V and 3 bases from J, leaving 15 bases between. Here the CDR3 DNA reads TGTGCCAGCACCGTACGAGGAGGGGAAGAGACCCAGTACTTC. Translation gives CASTVRGGEETQYF.

The gene calls are TRBV6-6 and TRBJ1-4; no firm D call. Trimming removed 8 bases from V and 12 bases from J, with 16 bases in between. CDR1 is MNHNY and CDR2 is SVGAGI in the germline V gene (reference sequence). This CDR3 region has 12 residues. CDR3 sequence (DNA): TGTGCCAGCTCGATTTCGATTTTCGAACTGTTTTTT. Translating it yields CASSISIFELFF.

The chain recombines TRBV15 with TRBJ1-2; 8 bases map to TRBD1. V lost 1 base, J lost 7 bases, and 17 bases stayed unmatched. The CDR3 contains 18 residues. Germline V gene lookup returns CDR1 LNHNV and CDR2 YYDKDF (reference sequence). CDR3 residues: CATSRVGTQGAKKVGYTF. CDR3 in DNA: TGTGCCACCAGCAGAGTGGGGACTCAGGGGGCGAAGAAAGTTGGCTACACCTTC. Drawing the rest from reference TRBV15 and TRBJ1-2, the complete variable domain is DAMVIQNPRYQVTQFGKPVTLSCSQTLNHNVMYWYQQKSSQAPKLLFHYYDKDFNNEADTPDNFQSRRPNTSFCFLDIRSPGLGDTAMYLCATSRVGTQGAKKVGYTFGSGTRLTVV.

At least ten counts were recorded for this clonotype. The V call is TRBV28, the J call TRBJ1-2; weak D call: TRBD1 (5 bases). Germline-derived CDR1 and CDR2 are MDHEN and SYDVKM. Trimming cost V 6 bases and J 5 bases, with 13 bases left between them. CDR3 length: 13 residues. The CDR3 loop reads CASSRAGSYGYTF. As DNA, the CDR3 is TGTGCCAGCAGCCGTGCAGGGTCTTATGGCTACACCTTC.

This clonotype was counted many times. V gene TRBV11-2 combines with J gene TRBJ1-1; D is uncertain. The CDR3 has 15 residues. Germline V CDR1 and CDR2: SGHAT, FQNNGV. V lost 1 base, J lost 2 bases, and 11 bases lay in between. CDR3 region: CASSLVRISNTEAFF. CDR3 DNA: TGTGCCAGCAGCTTAGTCCGGATCTCCAACACTGAAGCTTTCTTT.

This clonotype was observed at least ten times. J is TRBJ2-1 and V is TRBV12-3 or TRBV12-4; D gene uncertain. This CDR3 contains 14 residues. V gave up 2 bases and J gave up 4 bases, with 9 bases separating them. CDR3 residues: CASSLSVSYNEQFF. The CDR3, as DNA: TGTGCCAGCAGTTTATCGGTCAGTTACAATGAGCAGTTCTTC.